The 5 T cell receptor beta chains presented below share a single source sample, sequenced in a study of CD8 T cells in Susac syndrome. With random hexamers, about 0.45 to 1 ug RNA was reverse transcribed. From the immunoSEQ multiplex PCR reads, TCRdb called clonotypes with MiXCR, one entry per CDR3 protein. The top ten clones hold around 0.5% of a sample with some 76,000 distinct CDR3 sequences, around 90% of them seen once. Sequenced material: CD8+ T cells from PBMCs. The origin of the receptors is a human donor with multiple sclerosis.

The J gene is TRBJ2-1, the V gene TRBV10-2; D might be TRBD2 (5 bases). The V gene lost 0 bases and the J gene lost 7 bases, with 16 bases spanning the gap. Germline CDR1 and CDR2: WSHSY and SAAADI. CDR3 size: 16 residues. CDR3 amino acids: CASSESGEGWENEQFF. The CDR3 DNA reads TGCGCCAGCAGTGAGTCGGGCGAAGGTTGGGAGAATGAGCAGTTCTTC.

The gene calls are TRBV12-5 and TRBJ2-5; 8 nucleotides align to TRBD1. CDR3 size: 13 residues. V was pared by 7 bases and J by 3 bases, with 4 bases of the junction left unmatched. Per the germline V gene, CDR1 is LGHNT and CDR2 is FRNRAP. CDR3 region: CASAPTGEETQYF. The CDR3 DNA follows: TGTGCTAGTGCCCCGACAGGGGAAGAGACCCAGTACTTC.

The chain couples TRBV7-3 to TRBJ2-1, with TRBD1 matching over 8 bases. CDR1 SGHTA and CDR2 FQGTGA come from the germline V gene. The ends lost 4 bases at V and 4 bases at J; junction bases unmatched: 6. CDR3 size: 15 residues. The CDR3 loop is CASSSPDRGYNEQFF. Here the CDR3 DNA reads TGTGCCAGCAGCTCCCCCGACAGGGGATACAATGAGCAGTTCTTC.

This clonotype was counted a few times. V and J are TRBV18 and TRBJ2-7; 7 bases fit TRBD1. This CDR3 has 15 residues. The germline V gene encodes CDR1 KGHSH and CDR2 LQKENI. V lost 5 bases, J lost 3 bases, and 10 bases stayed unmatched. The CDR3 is CASSNSGTANYEQYF. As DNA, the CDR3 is TGTGCCAGCTCAAATTCCGGGACAGCAAACTACGAGCAGTACTTC.

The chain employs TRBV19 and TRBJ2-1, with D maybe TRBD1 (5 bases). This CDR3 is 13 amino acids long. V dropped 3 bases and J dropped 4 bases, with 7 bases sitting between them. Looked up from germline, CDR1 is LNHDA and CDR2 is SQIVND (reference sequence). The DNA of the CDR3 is TGTGCCAGTAGTATTCAGGGTTACAATGAGCAGTTCTTC. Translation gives CASSIQGYNEQFF.